These 11 T cell receptor beta chains share one sample of origin, sequenced in a study of identical twins. One entry per CDR3 protein results from TCRdb running MiXCR on the 5' RACE reads. The sample includes around 1.7 million distinct CDR3 sequences, around a third of them seen just once. What was sequenced was cord blood. The receptors originated from a newborn girl in good health.

This clonotype was counted a few times. This chain connects TRBV14 to TRBJ2-1; TRBD2 agrees at 8 bases. Germline V gene lookup returns CDR1 SGHDN and CDR2 FVKESK. This CDR3 is built from 15 residues. The trim removed 0 bases at V and 8 bases at J, leaving 6 bases unmatched. The CDR3 DNA reads as TGTGCCAGCAGCCAAGATCGGACTAGCTTCCATGAGCAGTTCTTC. Residues: CASSQDRTSFHEQFF. Together with reference TRBV14 and TRBJ2-1, the CDR3 gives the full variable domain: EAGVTQFPSHSVIEKGQTVTLRCDPISGHDNLYWYRRVMGKEIKFLLHFVKESKQDESGMPNNRFLAERTGGTYSTLKVQPAELEDSGVYFCASSQDRTSFHEQFFGPGTRLTVL.

Points on this clonotype: One end of the junction varies from germline; a read error may be responsible. The gene calls are TRBV5-1 and TRBJ1-6; D is perhaps TRBD1 (5 bases). Germline V CDR1 and CDR2: SGHRS, YFSETQ. The CDR3 extends over 14 amino acids. The chain's CDR3 is CASRLDADSSPLHF. CDR3 nucleotides: TGCGCCAGCAGGTTGGACGCAGACAGTTCACCCCTCCACTTT.

The rearrangement uses TRBV5-6 and TRBJ2-2; tentatively, D is TRBD1 (6 bases). The germline V gene encodes CDR1 SGHDT and CDR2 YYEEEE. Trimming removed 3 bases from V and 5 bases from J, with 8 bases in between. There are 13 residues in the CDR3. The CDR3: CASSWDKTGELFF. The CDR3 nucleotides are TGTGCCAGCAGCTGGGACAAAACCGGGGAGCTGTTTTTT.

V and J are TRBV9 and TRBJ2-7; 13 bases align to TRBD2. Looked up from germline, CDR1 is SGDLS and CDR2 is YYNGEE. J gave up 2 bases and V 3 bases, and 5 bases lay outside the gene matches. The CDR3 contains 16 residues. CDR3 sequence: CASSAFGLAGAYEQYF. In DNA, the CDR3 is TGTGCCAGCAGCGCCTTCGGACTAGCGGGAGCCTACGAGCAGTACTTC.

The rearrangement links TRBV4-2 to TRBJ2-3; 8 bases fit TRBD2. This CDR3 contains 16 residues. Losses at the gene ends were 3 bases for V and 6 bases for J; bases not matched to a gene: 11. CDR1 and CDR2 (germline): LGHNA, YNFKEQ. The CDR3 DNA sequence: TGTGCCAGCAGCCACATTCGGGGGCGGGAGGAGGATACGCAGTATTTT. Residues: CASSHIRGREEDTQYF.

Notes on this clonotype: This could be a read error, since a much larger clone is one nucleotide away. V and J are TRBV29-1 and TRBJ2-1; the D is unclear. The CDR3 sequence is 13 residues long. Germline V CDR1 and CDR2: SQVTM, ANQGSEA. CDR3 bases: TGCAGCGTTGCTCCCCGCTTAAACAATGAGCGGTTCTTC. This translates into CSVAPRLNNERFF.

In this sample, this clonotype turned up once. The chain is built from TRBV6-5 and TRBJ2-5; D call uncertain. Matching the DNA end better, TRBJ2-1 makes the J call doubtful. Germline V lookup: CDR1 MNHEY, CDR2 SVGAGI. This CDR3 is built from 14 residues. For the CDR3, the DNA is TGTGCCAGCAGTTACGGCGGCTACCAAGAGACCCAGTTCTTC. This translates into CASSYGGYQETQFF.

The rearrangement links TRBV11-2 to TRBJ2-7; TRBD1 matches 9 bases. The CDR3 contains 13 residues. The germline V gene encodes CDR1 SGHAT and CDR2 FQNNGV. The junction had 2 bases not matched to a gene; V was cut back by 2 bases and J by 6 bases. Here the CDR3 DNA reads TGTGCCAGCAGCTTACACAGGGGGCGCGAGCAGTACTTC. Its translation: CASSLHRGREQYF.

In this sample, this clonotype turned up a few times. This chain joins TRBV21-1 and TRBJ2-7; the table's D call, TRBD2, was not checked against the DNA. TRBV21-1 is marked as a pseudogene. This CDR3 has 16 amino acids. In nucleotides, the CDR3 is TGTGCCAGCAGCAAAGTTGGGACTAGCGTGTCCTACGAGCAGTACTTC. Amino acids: CASSKVGTSVSYEQYF.

This clonotype has only a few counts. The genes are TRBV14 and TRBJ1-2; possibly TRBD1 for D (6 bases). CDR1 and CDR2 from the germline V gene are SGHDN and FVKESK. The CDR3 extends over 17 amino acids. The germline V and J ends were trimmed by 0 bases and 4 bases, with 18 bases remaining between them. CDR3 DNA sequence: TGTGCCAGCAGCCAAGACCAGAAGGACAGACAGTTCTATGGCTACACCTTC. Its protein is CASSQDQKDRQFYGYTF.

This sequence joins TRBV13 and TRBJ1-2, with no clear D. The CDR3 runs to 13 residues. V was pared by 4 bases and J by 5 bases, with 11 bases between. Germline CDR1 and CDR2: PRHDT and FYEKMQ (reference sequence). The CDR3 protein is CASSSAGRYGYTF. The CDR3 DNA is TGTGCCAGCAGCTCCGCTGGAAGATATGGCTACACCTTC.